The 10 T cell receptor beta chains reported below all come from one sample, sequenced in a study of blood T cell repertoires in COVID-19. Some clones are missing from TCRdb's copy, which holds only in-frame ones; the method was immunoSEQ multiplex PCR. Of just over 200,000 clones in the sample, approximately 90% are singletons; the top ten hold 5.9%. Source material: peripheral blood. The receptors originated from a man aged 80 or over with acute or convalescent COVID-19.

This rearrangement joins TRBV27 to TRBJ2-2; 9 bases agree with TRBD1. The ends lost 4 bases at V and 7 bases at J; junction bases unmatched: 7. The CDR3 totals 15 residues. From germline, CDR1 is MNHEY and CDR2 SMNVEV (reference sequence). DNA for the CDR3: TGTGCCAGCAGTTCGGGACAGGGCCCGAACGGGGAGCTGTTTTTT. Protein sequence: CASSSGQGPNGELFF.

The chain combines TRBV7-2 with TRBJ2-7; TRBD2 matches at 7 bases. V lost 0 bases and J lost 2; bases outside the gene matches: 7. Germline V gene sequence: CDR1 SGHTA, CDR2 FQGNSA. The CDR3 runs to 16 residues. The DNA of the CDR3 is TGTGCCAGCAGCTTAGCGGCTAGCGGAGCTCCCTACGAGCAGTACTTC. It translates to CASSLAASGAPYEQYF.

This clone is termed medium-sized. The CDR3 protein is CASSLDAGLSGEAFF. The CDR3 nucleotides are TGTGCCAGCAGTTTAGACGCGGGTCTCTCCGGGGAAGCTTTCTTT. This chain joins TRBV27 and TRBJ1-1, with D uncertain. Germline loops: CDR1 MNHEY, CDR2 SMNVEV (reference sequence). V was trimmed by 2 bases and J by 8 bases, leaving 18 bases between them. The CDR3 extends over 15 amino acids.

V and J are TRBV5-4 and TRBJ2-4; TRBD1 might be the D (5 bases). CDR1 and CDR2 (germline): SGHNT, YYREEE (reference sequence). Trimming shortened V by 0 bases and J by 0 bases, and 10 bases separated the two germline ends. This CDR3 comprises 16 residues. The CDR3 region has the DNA TGTGCCAGCAGCTTGGCGACAGCCCGAGCCAAAAACATTCAGTACTTC. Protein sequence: CASSLATARAKNIQYF.

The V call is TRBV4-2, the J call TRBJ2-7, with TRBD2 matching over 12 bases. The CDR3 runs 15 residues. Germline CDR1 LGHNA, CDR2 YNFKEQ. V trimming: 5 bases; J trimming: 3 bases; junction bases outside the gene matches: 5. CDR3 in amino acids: CASSVPGLAGYEQYV. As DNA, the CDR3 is TGTGCCAGCAGCGTACCGGGACTAGCGGGCTACGAGCAGTACGTC.

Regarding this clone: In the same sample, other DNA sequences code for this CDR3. This chain's CDR3 is CASSRDRDSPLHF. The CDR3 DNA reads as TGTGCCAGCTCCCGGGACAGGGACTCACCCCTCCACTTT. V usage is TRBV18 and J usage is TRBJ1-6, with TRBD1 identical over 9 bases. Trimming at V came to 6 bases and at J to 10 bases, leaving 4 bases not matched to a gene. This CDR3 is 13 amino acids long. Germline V gene sequence: CDR1 KGHSH, CDR2 LQKENI. Full variable domain (missing parts from reference TRBV18 and TRBJ1-6): NAGVMQNPRHLVRRRGQEARLRCSPMKGHSHVYWYRQLPEEGLKFMVYLQKENIIDESGMPKERFSAEFPKEGPSILRIQQVVRGDSAAYFCASSRDRDSPLHFGNGTRLTVT.

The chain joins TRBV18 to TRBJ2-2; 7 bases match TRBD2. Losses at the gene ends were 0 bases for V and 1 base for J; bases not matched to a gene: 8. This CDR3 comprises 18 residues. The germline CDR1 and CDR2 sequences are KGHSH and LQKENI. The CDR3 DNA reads TGTGCCAGCTCACCACCGACTAGCCGGAGAAAGAACACCGGGGAGCTGTTTTTT. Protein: CASSPPTSRRKNTGELFF.

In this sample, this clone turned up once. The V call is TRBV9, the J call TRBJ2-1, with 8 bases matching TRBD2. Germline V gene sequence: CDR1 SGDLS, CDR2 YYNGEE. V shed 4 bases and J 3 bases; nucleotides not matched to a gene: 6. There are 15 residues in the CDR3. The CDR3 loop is CASSPVGTSYNEQFF. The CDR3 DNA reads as TGTGCCAGCAGCCCAGTCGGGACTAGCTACAATGAGCAGTTCTTC.

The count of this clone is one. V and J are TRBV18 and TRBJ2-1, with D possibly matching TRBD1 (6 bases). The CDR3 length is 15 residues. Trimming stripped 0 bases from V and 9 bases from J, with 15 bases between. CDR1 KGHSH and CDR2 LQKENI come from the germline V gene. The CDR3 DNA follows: TGTGCCAGCTCACCACCGATGGAACAGGGTGGTGAGCAGTTCTTC. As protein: CASSPPMEQGGEQFF.

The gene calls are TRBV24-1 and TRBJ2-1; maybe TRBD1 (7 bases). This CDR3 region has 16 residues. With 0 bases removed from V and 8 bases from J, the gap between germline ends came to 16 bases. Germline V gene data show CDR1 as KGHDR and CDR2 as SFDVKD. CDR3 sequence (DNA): TGTGCCACCAGTGATTTGGGCCAGGGGGGTTACCATGAGCAGTTCTTC. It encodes CATSDLGQGGYHEQFF.